The rows below give T cell receptor beta chains drawn from one sample of a study of glioma-infiltrating T cells. TCRdb reprocessed the multiplex PCR reads with MiXCR, giving one entry per CDR3 protein. Of fewer than 90,000 distinct CDR3 sequences listed, about 23% were seen once; the top ten hold 6.7%. Sequenced material: glioma tissue, nonneoplastic brain tissue, or PBMCs (not recorded which). These TCRs come from a human donor with low-grade glioma or glioblastoma, undergoing nonglioma brain surgery, or in good health (not recorded which). Each CDR3 is given with its conserved first and last residue. The D gene is left open where the match is weak. Size tells how often a clone was seen (once, few, many) or the class of an expanded clone, and some rows leave it out.

>TRBJ2-3|TRBD2|TRBV20-1|.|14
CSAASGRSTDTQYF
TGCAGTGCTGCGAGCGGGAGAAGCACAGATACGCAGTATTTT
>TRBJ2-3|TRBD2|TRBV6-1|many|15
CASKIGGSYTDTQYF
TGTGCCAGCAAGATCGGGGGGTCCTACACAGATACGCAGTATTTT
>TRBJ1-5|.|TRBV18|many|13
CASSPEHYQPQHF
TGTGCCAGCTCACCCGAACACTATCAGCCCCAGCATTTT
>TRBJ2-5|.|TRBV2|many|11
CASSTLETQYF
TGTGCCAGCAGTACCTTAGAGACCCAGTACTTC
>TRBJ1-1|TRBD1|TRBV6-1|many|14
CASSRTGRNTEAFF
TGTGCCAGCAGTAGGACAGGGCGGAACACTGAAGCTTTCTTT
>TRBJ2-3|TRBD1|TRBV19|many|16
CASSNTGGFKTDTQYF
TGTGCCAGTAGTAATACAGGGGGCTTTAAGACAGATACGCAGTATTTT
>TRBJ2-1|TRBD2|TRBV11-1|many|14
CASRRLAGPNEQFF
TGTGCCAGCAGGCGACTAGCGGGGCCTAATGAGCAGTTCTTC
>TRBJ2-2|TRBD1|TRBV2|.|14
CASFRGQSTGELFF
TGTGCCAGCTTTAGGGGACAGAGCACCGGGGAGCTGTTTTTT
>TRBJ2-3|.|TRBV29-1|many|13
CSVSTGRTDTQYF
TGCAGCGTTAGTACGGGGCGCACAGATACGCAGTATTTT
>TRBJ2-1|.|TRBV25-1|many|13
CASSDPNLSEQFF
TGTGCCAGCAGTGACCCCAATTTAAGTGAGCAGTTCTTC
>TRBJ2-7|.|TRBV6-2/TRBV6-3|many|13
CASSYQPIYEQYF
TGTGCCAGCAGTTACCAACCCATCTACGAGCAGTACTTC
>TRBJ1-1|.|TRBV20-1|many|13
CSARGHQGGEAFF
TGCAGTGCTAGGGGCCATCAAGGGGGTGAAGCTTTCTTT
>TRBJ2-4|.|TRBV6-2/TRBV6-3|few|16
CASSYPGPMSKNIQYF
TGTGCCAGCAGTTACCCAGGACCGATGTCCAAAAACATTCAGTACTTC
>TRBJ1-6|.|TRBV19|many|14
CASSEGFYNSPLHF
TGTGCCAGTAGTGAAGGCTTCTATAATTCACCCCTCCACTTT
>TRBJ2-3|.|TRBV6-6|many|15
CASSYEGRTASTQYF
TGTGCCAGCAGTTACGAGGGACGGACGGCTAGTACGCAGTATTTT
>TRBJ2-7|TRBD1|TRBV12-3/TRBV12-4|few|12
CASKTGSYEQYF
TGTGCCAGTAAGACAGGGAGCTACGAGCAGTACTTC
>TRBJ1-6|.|TRBV18|.|13
CASSQGKGSPLHF
TGTGCCAGCTCGCAGGGCAAAGGTTCACCCCTCCACTTT
>TRBJ2-3|TRBD2|TRBV3-1|few|17
CASSQDWGGSSTDTQYF
TGTGCCAGCAGCCAAGATTGGGGCGGGAGCAGCACAGATACGCAGTATTTT
>TRBJ2-7|TRBD1|TRBV6-2/TRBV6-3|many|13
CASGTASVYEQYF
TGTGCCAGCGGGACAGCCTCGGTGTACGAGCAGTACTTC
>TRBJ2-1|.|TRBV20-1|once|14
CSASPSAGQNEQFF
TGCAGTGCTAGTCCCTCGGCAGGACAAAATGAGCAGTTCTTC
>TRBJ2-1|.|TRBV7-9|few|14
CASSLGDRPGGEFF
TGTGCCAGCAGCTTAGGGGACAGACCGGGGGGAGAGTTCTTC
>TRBJ1-2|.|TRBV19|many|11
CASSMWNGYTF
TGTGCCAGTAGTATGTGGAATGGCTACACCTTC
>TRBJ1-5|.|TRBV15|many|15
CATSKDTGINQPQHF
TGTGCCACCAGCAAAGACACGGGTATCAATCAGCCCCAGCATTTT
>TRBJ1-3|.|TRBV7-8|many|17
CASSLATQGITGNTIYF
TGTGCCAGCAGCTTAGCGACCCAGGGAATAACTGGAAACACCATATATTTT
>TRBJ2-1|TRBD2|TRBV12-3/TRBV12-4|.|18
CASTLTSFREAGENEQFF
TGTGCCAGCACCTTGACTTCCTTTCGGGAGGCCGGGGAAAATGAGCAGTTCTTC
>TRBJ2-1|.|TRBV5-5|.|17
CASSLRPGPSSYNEQFF
TGTGCCAGCAGCTTGCGGCCCGGGCCCAGCTCCTACAATGAGCAGTTCTTC
>TRBJ1-3|.|TRBV12-3/TRBV12-4|.|14
CASTSQSSGNTIYF
TGTGCCAGCACCTCACAGTCCTCTGGAAACACCATATATTTT
>TRBJ1-2|.|TRBV18|many|13
CASSLIAGEGYTF
TGTGCCAGCTCACTTATCGCAGGGGAAGGCTACACCTTC
>TRBJ1-2|TRBD1|TRBV12-3/TRBV12-4|many|15
CASSQDRAGNYGYTF
TGTGCCAGCAGTCAGGACAGGGCGGGTAACTATGGCTACACCTTC
>TRBJ1-1|.|TRBV14|many|15
CASSQEGGPYTEAFF
TGTGCCAGCAGCCAAGAGGGGGGGCCATACACTGAAGCTTTCTTT